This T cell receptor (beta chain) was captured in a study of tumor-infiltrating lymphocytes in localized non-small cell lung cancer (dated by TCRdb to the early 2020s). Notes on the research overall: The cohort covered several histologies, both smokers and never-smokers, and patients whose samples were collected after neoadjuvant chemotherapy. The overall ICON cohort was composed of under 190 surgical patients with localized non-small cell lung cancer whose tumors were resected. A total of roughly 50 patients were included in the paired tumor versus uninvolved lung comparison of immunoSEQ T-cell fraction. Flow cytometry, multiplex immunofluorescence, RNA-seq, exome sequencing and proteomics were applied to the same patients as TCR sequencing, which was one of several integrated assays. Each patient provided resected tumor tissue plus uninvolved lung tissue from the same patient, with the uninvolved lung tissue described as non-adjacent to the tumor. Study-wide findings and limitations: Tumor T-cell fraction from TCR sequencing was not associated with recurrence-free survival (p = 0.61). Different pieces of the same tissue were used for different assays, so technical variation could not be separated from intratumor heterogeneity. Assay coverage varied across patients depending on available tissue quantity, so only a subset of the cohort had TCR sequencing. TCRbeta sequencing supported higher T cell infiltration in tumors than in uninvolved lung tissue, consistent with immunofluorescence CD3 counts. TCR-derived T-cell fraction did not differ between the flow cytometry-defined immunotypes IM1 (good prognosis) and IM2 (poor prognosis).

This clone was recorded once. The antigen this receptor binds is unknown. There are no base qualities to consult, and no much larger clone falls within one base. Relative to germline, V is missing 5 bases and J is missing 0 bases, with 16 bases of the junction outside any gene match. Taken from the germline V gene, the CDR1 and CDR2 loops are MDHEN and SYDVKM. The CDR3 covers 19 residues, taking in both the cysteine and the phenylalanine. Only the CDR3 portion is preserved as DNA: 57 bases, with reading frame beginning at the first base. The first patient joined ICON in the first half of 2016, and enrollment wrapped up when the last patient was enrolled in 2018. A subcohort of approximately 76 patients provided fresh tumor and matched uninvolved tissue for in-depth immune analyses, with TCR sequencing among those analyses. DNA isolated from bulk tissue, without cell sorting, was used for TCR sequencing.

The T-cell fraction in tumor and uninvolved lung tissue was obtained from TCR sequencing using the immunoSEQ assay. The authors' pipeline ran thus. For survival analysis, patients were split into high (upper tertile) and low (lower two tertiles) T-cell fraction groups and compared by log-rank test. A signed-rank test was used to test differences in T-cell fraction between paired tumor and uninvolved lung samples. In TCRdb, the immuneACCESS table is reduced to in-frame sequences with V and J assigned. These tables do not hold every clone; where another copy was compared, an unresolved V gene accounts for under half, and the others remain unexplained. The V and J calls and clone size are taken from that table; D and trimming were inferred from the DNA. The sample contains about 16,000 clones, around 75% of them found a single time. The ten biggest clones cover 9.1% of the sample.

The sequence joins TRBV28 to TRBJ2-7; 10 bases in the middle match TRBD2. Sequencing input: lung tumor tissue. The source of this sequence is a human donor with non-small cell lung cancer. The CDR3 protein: CASSPWTSGFTLSSYEQYF. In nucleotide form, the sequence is TGTGCCAGCAGTCCGTGGACTAGCGGCTTTACTCTAAGCTCCTACGAGCAGTACTTC. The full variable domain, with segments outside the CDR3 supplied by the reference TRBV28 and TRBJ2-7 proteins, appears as DVKVTQSSRYLVKRTGEKVFLECVQDMDHENMFWYRQDPGLGLRLIYFSYDVKMKEKGDIPEGYSVSREKKERFSLILESASTNQTSMYLCASSPWTSGFTLSSYEQYFGPGTRLTVT.